This T cell receptor (beta chain) was documented in a study of CD8+CD57+ T cells in acquired aplastic anemia. V lost 6 bases, J lost 7 bases, and 5 bases lay in between. Germline CDR1 reads KGHDR; CDR2 reads SFDVKD. The CDR3 extends over 11 amino acids. Sequenced patients had shown CD8+CD57+ cell expansion by flow cytometry. TCR beta VDJ and CDR3 profiling used genomic DNA as template. One entry per CDR3 protein results from TCRdb running MiXCR on the reads. Here the sample spans around 130,000 distinct CDR3 sequences, roughly 55% being singletons. This clonotype was detected a few times. The genes are TRBV24-1 and TRBJ2-2; the D is unclear. This sequence originates from a human donor with aplastic anemia. Specimen: sorted CD4+, CD8+, or CD8+CD57+ T cells (not recorded which) from PBMCs. The CDR3 DNA sequence: TGTGCCACCAGTTCACTCGGGGAGCTGTTTTTT. Translating it yields CATSSLGELFF.